This T cell receptor beta chain is from a study of type 1 regulatory T cells. Study in general: T-allo10 is an in vitro-generated, Tr1-enriched CD4 T cell product specific for alloantigen.

TCRdb ran MiXCR on the reads and lists one entry per CDR3 protein. The sample records more than 60,000 distinct CDR3 sequences, over 50% being singletons. Study-wide results and caveats: Compared with non-Tr1 cells, Tr1 cells showed a narrower TCR repertoire.

The CDR3 covers 13 residues. J was trimmed by 15 bases and V by 3 bases; bases with no gene match: 10. CDR1 and CDR2 (germline): MNHEY, SMNVEV (reference sequence). This clonotype has a handful of counts. The antigen remains unidentified. Sequenced material: cultured non-Tr1 T cells, either the whole culture or a sorted T cell fraction (not recorded which). This clonotype was obtained from a human donor in good health. The V call is TRBV27, the J call TRBJ2-4, with TRBD1 identical over 8 bases. CDR3 in amino acids: CASSFGIWDRRYF. DNA for the CDR3: TGTGCCAGCAGTTTCGGAATTTGGGACAGGCGGTACTTC.